Sequencing of this T cell receptor beta chain was carried out in a study of blood T cell repertoires in COVID-19. Overall study: There were acute and convalescent COVID-19 samples, and they came from the United States, Italy and Spain. Sources were T cells, B-cell-depleted T cells, or PBMCs; the material itself was cDNA or gDNA.

Per the original data handling: Amplification from reference gene primers served as the basis for estimated nucleated cell counts. Repertoires were generated with immunoSEQ multiplex PCR, while TCRdb's copy carries only in-frame clones and drops some. That table supplies the V and J calls and clone size; D and trimming were determined from the DNA. Here the sample spans 75,000 to 80,000 clones, around 91% being singletons. The CDR3 has 16 amino acids. Germline V lookup: CDR1 SGHTA, CDR2 FQGNSA. The ends lost 0 bases at V and 6 bases at J; junction bases unmatched: 4. A single count supports this clone.

The rearrangement joins TRBV7-2 to TRBJ2-7; 14 positions agree with TRBD2. The receptor was derived from a human donor in a cohort sampled during active COVID-19. The sequenced sample was peripheral blood. Here the CDR3 DNA reads TGTGCCAGCAGCTTAGCTGGGACTAGCGGGGGTTCCGAGCAGTACTTC. It codes for CASSLAGTSGGSEQYF.